The 13 T cell receptor beta chains listed next were all sequenced from one sample in a study of T cell responses to AZD1222 COVID-19 vaccine. The table came from immunoSEQ multiplex PCR; TCRdb's copy has only in-frame clones and leaves some out. The data show 100,000 to 110,000 clones, with about 87% seen just once and under 2% held by the top ten. The material was peripheral blood, obtained on day 0 of AZD1222 vaccination. These receptors were collected from an adult in good health.

The chain combines TRBV28 with TRBJ2-5; TRBD2 might be the D (5 bases). The CDR3 is made up of 14 amino acids. Germline assignment: CDR1 MDHEN and CDR2 SYDVKM. Trimming took 6 bases from V and 3 from J, leaving 14 bases between them. The CDR3 bases are TGTGCCAGCAGGGGATCGGGGTTGAAAGAGACCCAGTACTTC. The encoded protein is CASRGSGLKETQYF.

This clone was seen a single time. This chain connects TRBV5-6 to TRBJ1-2, with TRBD1 identical over 8 bases. CDR1 and CDR2 from the germline V gene are SGHDT and YYEEEE. CDR3 length: 16 amino acids. V lost 3 bases to trimming and J lost 4 bases; unmatched junction nucleotides: 11. The CDR3 spells CASSSLDRGSAYGYTF. CDR3 nucleotides: TGTGCCAGCAGCTCGCTAGACAGGGGCTCGGCCTATGGCTACACCTTC.

The chain combines TRBV3-1 (or the pseudogene TRBV3-2) with TRBJ2-2; 10 positions match TRBD2. This CDR3 comprises 19 residues. Per the germline V gene, CDR1 is LGHDT and CDR2 is YNNKEL (reference sequence). Trimming removed 0 bases from V and 3 bases from J; junction bases left unmatched: 10. This CDR3 reads CASSQDPSGRARHTGELFF. The CDR3 coding sequence is TGTGCCAGCAGCCAAGATCCCAGCGGGAGGGCCCGTCACACCGGGGAGCTGTTTTTT.

V and J are TRBV27 and TRBJ2-1, with 10 bases that match TRBD2. From germline, CDR1 is MNHEY and CDR2 SMNVEV (reference sequence). The CDR3 runs 15 residues. V was clipped by 6 bases and J by 3 bases; unmatched bases: 5. The CDR3, as DNA: TGTGCCAGCAGGCTAGCGGGAGATATCTACAATGAGCAGTTCTTC. It encodes CASRLAGDIYNEQFF.

This chain uses TRBV10-3 with TRBJ2-1; TRBD2 matches at 12 bases. V was pared by 7 bases and J by 4 bases, with 8 bases of the junction left unmatched. The CDR3 loop spans 16 amino acids. CDR1 ENHRY and CDR2 SYGVKD come from the germline V gene. The CDR3 loop is CAIMEVGLAGYNEQFF. CDR3 nucleotide sequence: TGTGCCATCATGGAGGTAGGACTAGCGGGATACAATGAGCAGTTCTTC.

The gene calls are TRBV11-3 and TRBJ2-5, with a possible D match to TRBD2 (6 bases). Trimming removed 4 bases at V and 8 bases at J, with 14 bases between. The CDR3 runs 13 residues. CDR1 and CDR2 (germline): SGHNT, YENEEA. The CDR3 sequence: CASSYRREITQYF. The CDR3 DNA is TGTGCCAGCAGCTATAGACGGGAGATCACCCAGTACTTC.

The chain recombines TRBV7-2 with TRBJ2-7; 7 positions agree with TRBD1. From germline, CDR1 is SGHTA and CDR2 FQGNSA. V shed 5 bases, J shed 5 bases, and the junction held 15 bases outside the gene matches. This CDR3 spans 16 amino acids. CDR3 nucleotides: TGTGCCAGCAGCATAACGGGACAGTCTTTGGTGGACGAGCAGTACTTC. Amino acid sequence: CASSITGQSLVDEQYF. Drawing the rest from reference TRBV7-2 and TRBJ2-7, the complete variable domain is GAGVSQSPSNKVTEKGKDVELRCDPISGHTALYWYRQSLGQGLEFLIYFQGNSAPDKSGLPSDRFSAERTGGSVSTLTIQRTQQEDSAVYLCASSITGQSLVDEQYFGPGTRLTVT.

This clone was detected once. The chain is built from TRBV25-1 and TRBJ1-4, with a tentative D call TRBD1 (5 bases). Germline V gene data show CDR1 as MGHDK and CDR2 as SYGVNS. V shed 7 bases and J shed 5 bases, with 8 bases lying between them. The CDR3 totals 12 residues. The CDR3 is CASNWGNEKLFF. DNA for the CDR3: TGTGCCAGCAATTGGGGGAATGAAAAACTGTTTTTT.

The genes are TRBV10-3 and TRBJ1-6; D remains unclear. V was shortened by 3 bases and J by 0 bases, with 6 bases between the two germline ends. CDR1 is ENHRY and CDR2 is SYGVKD in the germline V gene. There are 15 residues in the CDR3. DNA of the CDR3: TGTGCCATCAGTGACCTGAGCTCCTATAATTCACCCCTCCACTTT. This translates into CAISDLSSYNSPLHF.

The chain uses TRBV7-9 and TRBJ2-1; D gene ambiguous. The CDR3 covers 13 residues. The V and J ends lost 3 bases and 7 bases respectively, with 10 bases between them. Germline-derived CDR1 and CDR2 are SEHNR and FQNEAQ (reference sequence). CDR3 region: CASSFGEWNEQFF. The CDR3 nucleotides are TGTGCCAGCAGCTTCGGTGAGTGGAATGAGCAGTTCTTC.

The chain employs TRBV2 and TRBJ2-7, with D tentatively TRBD1 or TRBD2 (5 bases each). CDR1 and CDR2 (germline): SNHLY, FYNNEI. The ends were cut back, 4 bases at V and 5 bases at J, with 9 bases in the middle. The CDR3 sequence is 12 residues long. Here the CDR3 DNA reads TGTGCCAGCAGTGTTAGGGGAGACGAGCAGTACTTC. Residues: CASSVRGDEQYF.

J is TRBJ2-7 and V is TRBV14, with 8 positions matching TRBD1. The V gene's germline CDR1 is SGHDN and CDR2 FVKESK. Germline trimming cut 8 bases from V and 8 bases from J; bases unmatched to any gene: 11. This CDR3 contains 13 residues. The CDR3 protein is CASRTGKGTQQYF. The CDR3 DNA reads as TGTGCCAGCCGGACAGGGAAGGGGACCCAGCAGTACTTC.

The gene calls are TRBV7-2 and TRBJ2-5; either TRBD1 or TRBD2 may fit D (7 bases each). Germline V gene sequence: CDR1 SGHTA, CDR2 FQGNSA. The CDR3 contains 16 residues. Between the trimmed V and J ends, which lost 1 base and 2 bases, there was a span of 14 bases. The CDR3 loop is CASSLGQGGIQETQYF. The CDR3 bases are TGTGCCAGCAGCTTAGGGCAGGGGGGGATACAAGAGACCCAGTACTTC.